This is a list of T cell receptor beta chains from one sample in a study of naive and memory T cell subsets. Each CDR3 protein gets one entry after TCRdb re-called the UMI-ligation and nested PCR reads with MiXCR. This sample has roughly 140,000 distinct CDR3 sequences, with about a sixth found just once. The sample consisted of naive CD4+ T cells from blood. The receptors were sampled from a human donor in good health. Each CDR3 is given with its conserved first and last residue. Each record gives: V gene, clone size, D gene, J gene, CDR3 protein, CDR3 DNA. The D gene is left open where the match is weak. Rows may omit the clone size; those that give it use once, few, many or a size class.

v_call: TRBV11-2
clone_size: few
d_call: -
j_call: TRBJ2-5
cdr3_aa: CASSFGASVDQETQYF
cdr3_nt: TGTGCCAGCAGCTTCGGGGCTAGCGTAGACCAAGAGACCCAGTACTTC

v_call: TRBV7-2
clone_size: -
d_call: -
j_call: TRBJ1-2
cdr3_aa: CASSLSGRGLYGYTF
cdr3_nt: TGTGCCAGCAGCTTAAGTGGCAGGGGCCTTTATGGCTACACCTTC

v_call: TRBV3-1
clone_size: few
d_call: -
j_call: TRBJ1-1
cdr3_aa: CASSQDPGNTEAFF
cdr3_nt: TGTGCCAGCAGCCAAGATCCCGGGAACACTGAAGCTTTCTTT

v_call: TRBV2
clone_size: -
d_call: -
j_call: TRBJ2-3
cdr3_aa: CASSELGGTDTQYF
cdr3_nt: TGTGCCAGCAGTGAATTGGGAGGCACAGATACGCAGTATTTT

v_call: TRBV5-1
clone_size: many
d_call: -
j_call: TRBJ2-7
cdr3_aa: CASSLRDSADYEQYF
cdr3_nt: TGCGCCAGCAGCTTGAGAGACAGCGCGGATTACGAGCAGTACTTC

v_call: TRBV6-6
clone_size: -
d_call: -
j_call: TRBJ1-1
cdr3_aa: CASTADRVNTEAFF
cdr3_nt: TGTGCCAGCACCGCGGACAGAGTTAACACTGAAGCTTTCTTT

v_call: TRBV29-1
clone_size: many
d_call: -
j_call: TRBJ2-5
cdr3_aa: CSVGRDNWYQETQYF
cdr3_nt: TGCAGCGTTGGGCGGGACAATTGGTACCAAGAGACCCAGTACTTC

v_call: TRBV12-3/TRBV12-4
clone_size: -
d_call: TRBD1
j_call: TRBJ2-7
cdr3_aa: CASSSRGTGSHEQYF
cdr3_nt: TGTGCCAGCAGCTCACGGGGGACAGGGAGCCACGAGCAGTACTTC

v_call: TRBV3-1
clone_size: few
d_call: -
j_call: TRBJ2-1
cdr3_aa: CASSPLSGVGYNEQFF
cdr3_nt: TGTGCCAGCAGCCCCCTCTCGGGAGTGGGGTACAATGAGCAGTTCTTC

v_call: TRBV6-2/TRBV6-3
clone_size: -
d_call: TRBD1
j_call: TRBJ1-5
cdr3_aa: CASSLPGTASNQPQHF
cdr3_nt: TGTGCCAGCAGCCTTCCCGGGACAGCGAGCAATCAGCCCCAGCATTTT

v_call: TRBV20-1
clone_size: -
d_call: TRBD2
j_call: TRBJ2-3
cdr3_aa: CSALAAASTDTQYF
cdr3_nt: TGCAGTGCTCTAGCGGCAGCTAGCACAGATACGCAGTATTTT

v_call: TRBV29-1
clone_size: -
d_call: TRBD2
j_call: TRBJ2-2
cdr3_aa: CSVVSSGTNTGELFF
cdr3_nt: TGCAGCGTTGTGTCTAGCGGAACGAACACCGGGGAGCTGTTTTTT

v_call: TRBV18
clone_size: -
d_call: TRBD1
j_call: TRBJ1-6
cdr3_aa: CASSPPVRTGLNGESRDSPLHF
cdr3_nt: TGTGCCAGCTCACCACCGGTCCGGACAGGGTTAAATGGGGAGTCCAGGGATTCACCCCTCCACTTT

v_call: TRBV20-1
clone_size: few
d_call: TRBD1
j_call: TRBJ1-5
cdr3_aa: CSAVIGGGQPQHF
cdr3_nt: TGCAGTGCTGTTATAGGGGGCGGACAGCCCCAGCATTTT

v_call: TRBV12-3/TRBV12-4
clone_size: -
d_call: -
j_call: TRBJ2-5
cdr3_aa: CASSLATGIQETQYF
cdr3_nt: TGTGCCAGCAGTTTGGCGACAGGTATTCAAGAGACCCAGTACTTC

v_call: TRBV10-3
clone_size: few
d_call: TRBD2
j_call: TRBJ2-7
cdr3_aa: CAISESLAGPYEQYF
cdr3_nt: TGTGCCATCAGTGAGTCACTAGCGGGACCCTACGAGCAGTACTTC

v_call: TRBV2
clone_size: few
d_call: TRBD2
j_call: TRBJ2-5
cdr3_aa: CASSDTIAGGTQYF
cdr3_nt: TGTGCCAGCAGTGACACAATAGCGGGTGGGACCCAGTACTTC

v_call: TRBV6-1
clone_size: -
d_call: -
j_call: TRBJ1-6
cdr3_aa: CASSEARGGRSPLHF
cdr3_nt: TGTGCCAGCAGTGAAGCGAGGGGGGGTCGCTCACCCCTCCACTTT